A selection of T cell receptor beta chains follows, all from one sample in a study of cytomegalovirus exposure and HLA in healthy donors. Produced via immunoSEQ multiplex PCR; TCRdb's table is partial and in-frame only. The repertoire has around 70,000 clones, about 75% of them found once; the top ten carry just under 5%. The sample comprised PBMCs. All receptors come from a man aged 55-75 years in good health and CMV-seropositive. Each CDR3 is given with its conserved first and last residue. A D gene is named only where the DNA matches it firmly. Expanded clones get a size class; other rows say once, few or many, or leave the size out.

J: TRBJ2-5; D: -; size: -; V: TRBV19; DNA: TGTGCCAGTAGTATCGCGGGCGGAGCCCAAGAGACCCAGTACTTC; CDR3: CASSIAGGAQETQYF
J: TRBJ1-1; D: -; size: -; V: TRBV6-5; DNA: TGTGCCAGCAGTTACTCTGCCTATTCGAACACTGAAGCTTTCTTT; CDR3: CASSYSAYSNTEAFF
J: TRBJ2-7; D: TRBD1; size: few; V: TRBV5-1; DNA: TGCGCCAGCAGCTGGGGACAGGGGGCCTACGAGCAGTACTTC; CDR3: CASSWGQGAYEQYF
J: TRBJ2-2; D: -; size: -; V: TRBV11-3; DNA: TGTGCCAGCAGCTTGGGCTTTTCGGGAGACACCGGGGAGCTGTTTTTT; CDR3: CASSLGFSGDTGELFF
J: TRBJ2-7; D: -; size: few; V: TRBV29-1; DNA: TGCAGCGCGTCCCTCCCGGGATACTACGAGCAGTACTTC; CDR3: CSASLPGYYEQYF
J: TRBJ2-3; D: -; size: few; V: TRBV7-9; DNA: TGTGCCAGCCCTGCCGGGACTTTCACAGATACGCAGTATTTT; CDR3: CASPAGTFTDTQYF
J: TRBJ2-2; D: -; size: -; V: TRBV18; DNA: TGTGCCAGCTCCCCCTTATCCCGCGGCACCGGGGAGCTGTTTTTT; CDR3: CASSPLSRGTGELFF
J: TRBJ2-1; D: TRBD2; size: -; V: TRBV27; DNA: TGTGCCAGCAGTTTGGGGACTAGCGGGAGGACTGAGCAGTTCTTC; CDR3: CASSLGTSGRTEQFF
J: TRBJ2-5; D: -; size: few; V: TRBV6-5; DNA: TGTGCCAGCAGTTACTCTGCGAAAGGGGCAAAGACCCAGTACTTC; CDR3: CASSYSAKGAKTQYF
J: TRBJ1-1; D: TRBD1; size: -; V: TRBV13; DNA: TGTGCCAGCAGCCCGAGTTCTTGGACAGGGCTGAACACTGAAGCTTTCTTT; CDR3: CASSPSSWTGLNTEAFF
J: TRBJ1-6; D: -; size: -; V: TRBV9; DNA: TGTGCCAGCAGCGCGCGGGACGGTAGAGGCTCACCCCTCCACTTT; CDR3: CASSARDGRGSPLHF
J: TRBJ2-1; D: TRBD2; size: once; V: TRBV4-1; DNA: TGCGCCAGCAGCCAAGACCGGGGGGGCCCTTTAGTGGATGAGCAGTTCTTC; CDR3: CASSQDRGGPLVDEQFF
J: TRBJ2-2; D: -; size: few; V: TRBV10-3; DNA: TGTGCCATCAGTGCCGACAGAACGTACACCGGGGAGCTGTTTTTT; CDR3: CAISADRTYTGELFF
J: TRBJ2-7; D: -; size: -; V: TRBV18; DNA: TGTGCCAGCTCACCAGGGACTGATTCCTACGAGCAGTACTTC; CDR3: CASSPGTDSYEQYF
J: TRBJ2-3; D: -; size: -; V: TRBV21-1; DNA: TGTGCCAGCGGACAGCCTTCACTCACAGATACGCAGTATTTT; CDR3: CASGQPSLTDTQYF
J: TRBJ1-1; D: TRBD1; size: few; V: TRBV6-6; DNA: TGTGCCAGCAGTGGCCGACAGGGGAACACTGAAGCTTTCTTT; CDR3: CASSGRQGNTEAFF
J: TRBJ2-7; D: TRBD2; size: -; V: TRBV7-9; DNA: TGTGCCAGCAGCTTAGGCGGGAGGGCGGGCGAGCAGTACTTC; CDR3: CASSLGGRAGEQYF
J: TRBJ2-3; D: -; size: -; V: TRBV10-3; DNA: TGTGCCATCAGTGAGTCAGACAGACAGAGCACAGATACGCAGTATTTT; CDR3: CAISESDRQSTDTQYF
J: TRBJ1-2; D: TRBD1; size: -; V: TRBV2; DNA: TGTGCCAGCAGAGGACAGGGGATCTATGGCTACACCTTC; CDR3: CASRGQGIYGYTF
J: TRBJ1-4; D: TRBD1; size: -; V: TRBV28; DNA: TGTGCCAGCAGCCCGACAGGGGCCTATAATGAAAAACTGTTTTTT; CDR3: CASSPTGAYNEKLFF
J: TRBJ1-5; D: TRBD1; size: -; V: TRBV18; DNA: TGTGCCAGCTCACCTGGCGGGACAGTTGACCAGCCCCAGCATTTT; CDR3: CASSPGGTVDQPQHF
J: TRBJ2-3; D: -; size: few; V: TRBV4-2; DNA: TGTGCCAGCAGCCAATTAGCGGAGTTCACAGATACGCAGTATTTT; CDR3: CASSQLAEFTDTQYF
J: TRBJ1-1; D: -; size: -; V: TRBV5-1; DNA: TGCGCCAGCAGCTTGCGGGGTTTCGACACTGAAGCTTTCTTT; CDR3: CASSLRGFDTEAFF
J: TRBJ1-5; D: TRBD1; size: -; V: TRBV18; DNA: TGTGCCAGCTCACCGGACAGGGGTGGGAATCAGCCCCAGCATTTT; CDR3: CASSPDRGGNQPQHF
J: TRBJ2-7; D: TRBD2; size: -; V: TRBV2; DNA: TGTGCCACCTCGACTAGCGAGTACGAGCAGTACTTC; CDR3: CATSTSEYEQYF
J: TRBJ2-7; D: -; size: -; V: TRBV11-2; DNA: TGTGCCAGCAGCTTCCAGGGGATCTCCTACGAGCAGTACTTC; CDR3: CASSFQGISYEQYF
J: TRBJ1-3; D: -; size: -; V: TRBV6-5; DNA: TGTGCCAGCAGTTACCAAACAGGGCCGGGAAACACCATATATTTT; CDR3: CASSYQTGPGNTIYF
J: TRBJ2-7; D: TRBD2; size: -; V: TRBV7-3; DNA: TGTGCCAGCAGCTCCCGGGGGGGTGACGAGCAGTACTTC; CDR3: CASSSRGGDEQYF
J: TRBJ2-1; D: -; size: -; V: TRBV7-3; DNA: TGTGCCAGCAGCTTAAGATTTAGGGGAAGTAACTACAATGAGCAGTTCTTC; CDR3: CASSLRFRGSNYNEQFF
J: TRBJ1-5; D: TRBD1; size: few; V: TRBV15; DNA: TGTGCCACCAGCAGAGGACAGGGCGCTCAGCCCCAGCATTTT; CDR3: CATSRGQGAQPQHF
J: TRBJ2-4; D: -; size: -; V: TRBV11-2; DNA: TGTGCCAGCAGCGACACCATGGGTGGCAAAAACATTCAGTACTTC; CDR3: CASSDTMGGKNIQYF
J: TRBJ2-1; D: -; size: -; V: TRBV29-1; DNA: TGCAGCTCAAGAAGGGGAAATGAGCAGTTCTTC; CDR3: CSSRRGNEQFF
J: TRBJ2-5; D: -; size: -; V: TRBV5-4; DNA: TGTGCCAGCAGCCTCCGGGACTTACAAGAGACCCAGTACTTC; CDR3: CASSLRDLQETQYF
J: TRBJ1-2; D: -; size: few; V: TRBV7-8; DNA: TGTGCCAGCAGCCCACTTTTGGCCGGGTACGACTATGGCTACACCTTC; CDR3: CASSPLLAGYDYGYTF
J: TRBJ1-6; D: -; size: -; V: TRBV27; DNA: TGTGCCAGCAGTTGGGACTTCCAAAATTCACCCCTCCACTTT; CDR3: CASSWDFQNSPLHF
J: TRBJ1-2; D: -; size: -; V: TRBV19; DNA: TGTGCCAGTAGTATTGCGGCCCTGCAGGGCTACACCTTC; CDR3: CASSIAALQGYTF
J: TRBJ2-1; D: TRBD2; size: -; V: TRBV2; DNA: TGTGCCAGCAGTGGGACGGTTAACGGGGGGGGCTCCTACAATGAGCAGTTCTTC; CDR3: CASSGTVNGGGSYNEQFF
J: TRBJ2-3; D: -; size: once; V: TRBV10-1; DNA: TGCGCCAGCAGTGCTCTAGCGCAACGCACAGATACGCAGTATTTT; CDR3: CASSALAQRTDTQYF
J: TRBJ1-3; D: -; size: once; V: TRBV7-9; DNA: TGTGCCAGCAGCAACCCCCCATCAGGGGCCTCTGGAAACACCATATATTTT; CDR3: CASSNPPSGASGNTIYF
J: TRBJ1-6; D: TRBD1; size: -; V: TRBV12-5; DNA: TGTGCTAGTGGAACGGGACAGTGGAGTTCACCCCTCCACTTT; CDR3: CASGTGQWSSPLHF
J: TRBJ1-5; D: TRBD1; size: -; V: TRBV19; DNA: TGTGCCAGTAGTATAAGGACAGGGTCGGATCAGCCCCAGCATTTT; CDR3: CASSIRTGSDQPQHF
J: TRBJ1-5; D: -; size: few; V: TRBV18; DNA: TGTGCCAGCTCACCGGGCAGCCATAGCAATCAGCCCCAGCATTTT; CDR3: CASSPGSHSNQPQHF
J: TRBJ2-3; D: TRBD2; size: -; V: TRBV7-9; DNA: TGTGCCAGCTCACCGTTACTAGCGCTAACAGATACGCAGTATTTT; CDR3: CASSPLLALTDTQYF
J: TRBJ2-7; D: TRBD1; size: -; V: TRBV6-1; DNA: TGTGCCAGCAGTCTCCGGGACAGGGGCGAGCAGTACTTC; CDR3: CASSLRDRGEQYF
J: TRBJ1-3; D: -; size: -; V: TRBV28; DNA: TGTGCCAGCAGCCTCGGGGAAAACACCATATATTTT; CDR3: CASSLGENTIYF
J: TRBJ2-1; D: TRBD1; size: -; V: TRBV7-8; DNA: TGTGCCAGCAGCCTGGAAAGGGGACAGGGGCTCAATGAGCAGTTCTTC; CDR3: CASSLERGQGLNEQFF
J: TRBJ2-2; D: TRBD1; size: -; V: TRBV7-8; DNA: TGTGCCAGCAGGGCGACAGGGTACGTCGGGGAGCTGTTTTTT; CDR3: CASRATGYVGELFF
J: TRBJ1-1; D: -; size: few; V: TRBV28; DNA: TGTGCCAGCAGTTTTCGGGGGTACACTGAAGCTTTCTTT; CDR3: CASSFRGYTEAFF